These T cell receptor beta chains were read from a single sample in a study of human T cells and chemical hapten exposure. TCRdb redid the calling of the RACE reads with MiXCR, one entry per CDR3 protein. This sample has a few hundred thousand distinct CDR3 sequences; 7% to 10% occur once, and the top ten carry over 2%. Specimen: whole blood, collected in connection with sensitization to the hapten diphenylcyclopropenone (DPC). The origin of the receptors is a woman aged 35 to 49 with alopecia areata. Some clones in this sample may be carry-over from other donors' samples. Both conserved end residues are part of each CDR3. A D gene is named only where the DNA matches it firmly. Expanded clones get a size class; other rows say once, few or many, or leave the size out.

d_gene | abundance | j_gene | v_gene | CDR3nt | CDR3aa
TRBD2 | . | TRBJ2-2 | TRBV2 | TGTGCCAGCCTGCGACTAGCGGACACCGGGGAGCTGTTTTTT | CASLRLADTGELFF
TRBD1 | few | TRBJ2-1 | TRBV12-3/TRBV12-4 | TGTGCCAGCAGGGGGACAGGGGTTTACAATGAGCAGTTCTTC | CASRGTGVYNEQFF
. | . | TRBJ1-1 | TRBV5-1 | TGCGCCAGCAGCAGCATGGGATTGAGGACTGAAGCTTTCTTT | CASSSMGLRTEAFF
. | many | TRBJ1-1 | TRBV28 | TGTGCCAGCAGTTCAGGGACCTTGGCTTTCTTT | CASSSGTLAFF
. | many | TRBJ2-3 | TRBV28 | TGTGCCACCAGGAACCTTAGCGGATTGAGTAGGGCAGATACGCAGTATTTT | CATRNLSGLSRADTQYF
. | few | TRBJ1-1 | TRBV6-2/TRBV6-3 | TGTGCCAGCAGTTACGGACAGTTGAACACTGAAGCTTTCTTT | CASSYGQLNTEAFF
. | many | TRBJ1-2 | TRBV24-1 | TGTGCCACCAGTGATTCACAGCGATATGGCTACACCTTC | CATSDSQRYGYTF
TRBD1 | many | TRBJ2-7 | TRBV7-2 | TGTGCCAGCAGCTTGCTGACCCCGGGACAGGGGGCCCTGGGGCAGTACTTC | CASSLLTPGQGALGQYF
. | . | TRBJ2-1 | TRBV11-2 | TGTGCCAGCAGCTTAGTTTCCCTGGTGGGCCCCTACAATGAGCAGTTCTTC | CASSLVSLVGPYNEQFF
. | . | TRBJ1-1 | TRBV7-9 | TGTGCCAGCAGCTTAGATTTCCTAATCACTGAAGCTTTCTTT | CASSLDFLITEAFF
. | few | TRBJ1-1 | TRBV28 | TGTGCCAGCAGTTTATCTAGGGTGAGGAGTACTGAAGCTTTCTTT | CASSLSRVRSTEAFF
TRBD1 | few | TRBJ2-7 | TRBV20-1 | TGCAGTGCTAGAGATCCAGACAGGGTAAACGAGCAGTACTTC | CSARDPDRVNEQYF
TRBD1 | few | TRBJ1-5 | TRBV28 | TGTGCCAGCAGTTTACGGACAGGGTCGAAGGGGAGCAATCAGCCCCAGCATTTT | CASSLRTGSKGSNQPQHF
TRBD1 | . | TRBJ1-1 | TRBV3-1 | TGTGCCAGCAGGGGACAGTCTGAAGCTTTCTTT | CASRGQSEAFF
TRBD1 | few | TRBJ1-5 | TRBV19 | TGTGCCAGTAGGCAGGGGGCAAGCAATCAGCCCCAGCATTTT | CASRQGASNQPQHF
. | . | TRBJ2-1 | TRBV10-3 | TGTGCCATCAGTGATCCTGTACGGGGGGCCTTCTACAATGAGCAGTTCTTC | CAISDPVRGAFYNEQFF
. | many | TRBJ2-2 | TRBV5-1 | TGCGCCAGCAGCTTGGCCCGCGAGACCGGGGAGCTGTTTTTT | CASSLARETGELFF
TRBD1 | many | TRBJ1-4 | TRBV6-2/TRBV6-3 | TGTGCCAGCAGTCGGGACAGGACGAATGAAAAACTGTTTTTT | CASSRDRTNEKLFF
. | many | TRBJ1-6 | TRBV14 | TGTGCCAGCAGCCATTCTACGAGGAATTCACCCCTCCACTTT | CASSHSTRNSPLHF
. | many | TRBJ2-4 | TRBV7-9 | TGTGCCAGCAGCCGAGAGGGGGGCGCGGAGCACTTC | CASSREGGAEHF
. | . | TRBJ1-2 | TRBV5-6 | TGTGCCAGCAGCTTGGCCCAGACTAACTATGGCTACACCTTC | CASSLAQTNYGYTF
. | few | TRBJ2-7 | TRBV28 | TGTGCCAGCAGCAACTTTGGGGGCTCCTACGAGCAGTACTTC | CASSNFGGSYEQYF
TRBD2 | . | TRBJ2-1 | TRBV4-2 | TGTGCCAGCAGCCAAGCTCTAGCGGGGTCTTACTACAATGAGCAGTTCTTC | CASSQALAGSYYNEQFF
TRBD2 | . | TRBJ2-3 | TRBV28 | TGTGCCAGCAGTTTAGGCCTAGCGGTTAGCACAGATACGCAGTATTTT | CASSLGLAVSTDTQYF
TRBD2 | . | TRBJ2-1 | TRBV5-1 | TGCGCCAGCAGCTTGGCCGGGGGACTAGTCACGCATGAGCAGTTCTTC | CASSLAGGLVTHEQFF
. | . | TRBJ1-2 | TRBV5-6 | TGTGCCAGCAGTAAGCGGGGCCGCCTGGACTATGGCTACACCTTC | CASSKRGRLDYGYTF
. | many | TRBJ2-7 | TRBV6-2/TRBV6-3 | TGTGCCAGCAGTTACGGGGTCGCGAGAGCTTACGAGCAGTACTTC | CASSYGVARAYEQYF
. | few | TRBJ2-7 | TRBV7-9 | TGTGCCAGCAGCTTAGGAGTTAGCGGAGTCTACGAGCAGTACTTC | CASSLGVSGVYEQYF
. | few | TRBJ2-7 | TRBV29-1 | TGCAGCGAGGCTTGGAGGAAAGCGTACGAGCAGTACTTC | CSEAWRKAYEQYF
. | many | TRBJ1-1 | TRBV12-3/TRBV12-4 | TGTGCCAGCAGCCGGGGGAGGGTCAGGGCTTTCTTT | CASSRGRVRAFF
TRBD1 | . | TRBJ1-1 | TRBV7-3 | TGTGCCAGCAGCTCGGGACAGGGTAGGCCTGAAGCTTTCTTT | CASSSGQGRPEAFF
TRBD1 | many | TRBJ1-6 | TRBV4-2 | TGTGCCAGCAGCCAGGGACAGGGAAGCGATTCACCCCTCCACTTT | CASSQGQGSDSPLHF
. | . | TRBJ1-5 | TRBV6-5 | TGTGCCAGCAGTTACTCGATTGGGCAGCCCCAGCATTTT | CASSYSIGQPQHF
TRBD1 | . | TRBJ2-3 | TRBV28 | TGTGCCAGCAGAGCACAGGGGCTTGTGGATACGCAGTATTTT | CASRAQGLVDTQYF
TRBD1 | . | TRBJ2-4 | TRBV28 | TGTGCCAGCAGTTTAGAGGGGGCCGCCAAAAACATTCAGTACTTC | CASSLEGAAKNIQYF
TRBD2 | few | TRBJ2-1 | TRBV6-5 | TGTGCCAGCAGGGTTCCGGGACTAGCGGGAGAAATTGAGCAGTTCTTC | CASRVPGLAGEIEQFF
TRBD2 | many | TRBJ2-1 | TRBV5-1 | TGCGCCAGCAGCTCCCTAGCGGGAGGGCCTGAAAATGAGCAGTTCTTC | CASSSLAGGPENEQFF
. | . | TRBJ1-6 | TRBV20-1 | TGCAGTGCTAGTGGGGGCAGGGGTCATTCACCCCTCTACTTT | CSASGGRGHSPLYF
TRBD1 | few | TRBJ1-5 | TRBV7-2 | TGTGCCAGCAGCTTAACAGGGGAATATAGCAATCAGCCCCAGCATTTT | CASSLTGEYSNQPQHF
TRBD2 | . | TRBJ2-3 | TRBV18 | TGTGCCAGCTCACAAAGCGGGAGTGGAGATACGCAGTATTTT | CASSQSGSGDTQYF
. | many | TRBJ2-7 | TRBV20-1 | TGCAGCCCGCTAGTCGGGTACGAGCAGTACTTC | CSPLVGYEQYF
. | many | TRBJ2-2 | TRBV9 | TGTGCCAGCAGCGCGGGACACCACGACCCTACCGGGGAGCTGTTTTTT | CASSAGHHDPTGELFF
. | . | TRBJ2-1 | TRBV28 | TGTGCCAGCAGTCCTAGAGGGGACAATGAGCAGTTCTTC | CASSPRGDNEQFF
TRBD1 | . | TRBJ1-6 | TRBV2 | TGTGCCAGCCAGGACAGGAGCTCCTATAATTCACCCCTCCACTTT | CASQDRSSYNSPLHF
. | few | TRBJ1-3 | TRBV6-5 | TGTGCCAGCAGCAACTCGGTGAGGTCTGGAAACACCATATATTTT | CASSNSVRSGNTIYF
. | many | TRBJ2-5 | TRBV3-1 | TGTGCCAGCAGCCCCATCAACCTCCAAGAGACCCAGTACTTC | CASSPINLQETQYF
. | many | TRBJ2-5 | TRBV7-9 | TGTGCCAGCAGCTTAGGTCTAACGAAAGAGACCCAGTACTTC | CASSLGLTKETQYF
. | few | TRBJ1-1 | TRBV7-9 | TGTGCCAGCTCAATATGGAACACTGAAGCTTTCTTT | CASSIWNTEAFF
. | . | TRBJ2-3 | TRBV5-1 | TGCGCCAGCAGCCGTCAATCAGGACTCGGCGGGGTGGATACGCAGTATTTT | CASSRQSGLGGVDTQYF
. | few | TRBJ1-2 | TRBV20-1 | TGCAGTGCTAGAGATCGCGGGGCCACTTATGGCTACACCTTC | CSARDRGATYGYTF
. | . | TRBJ2-7 | TRBV29-1 | TGCAGCGTTGAAGTGTTCCAGGGAAGGGGGGAGCAGTACTTC | CSVEVFQGRGEQYF
TRBD2 | . | TRBJ2-3 | TRBV7-9 | TGTGCCAGCAGCTTTAGCGGGAGTCGGGCAGATACGCAGTATTTT | CASSFSGSRADTQYF